These T cell receptor beta chains were read from a single sample in a study of blood T cell repertoires in COVID-19. Libraries were prepared by immunoSEQ multiplex PCR; TCRdb keeps only in-frame clonotypes and omits some of them. The sample comprises 46,000 or so clones, 70% to 90% of which are singletons, and 25% to 40% rests with the top ten. Sequencing was performed on peripheral blood. Source of these receptors: a woman of 80 years or more with COVID-19, enrolled during active disease. Each CDR3 is given with its conserved first and last residue. D genes are given only for firm matches. Part of the rows lack a size; the others show once, few, many or a class for expanded clones.

-,TRBV5-1,-,TRBJ1-5,CASSLQGINQPQHF,TGCGCCAGCAGCTTACAGGGTATTAATCAGCCCCAGCATTTT
TRBD2,TRBV7-2,-,TRBJ2-2,CASSLVSGRAGTGELFF,TGTGCCAGCAGCCTCGTTAGCGGGAGGGCGGGCACCGGGGAGCTGTTTTTT
TRBD1,TRBV5-1,-,TRBJ1-1,CASSSDRDPFF,TGCGCCAGCAGCTCAGACAGGGACCCCTTCTTT
TRBD2,TRBV11-3,-,TRBJ2-1,CASSAGAPLLYNEQFF,TGTGCCAGCAGCGCGGGAGCACCTCTGTTGTACAATGAGCAGTTCTTC
-,TRBV5-5,-,TRBJ1-3,CASSFSIAGNSGNTIYF,TGTGCCAGCAGCTTTAGTATAGCAGGGAACTCTGGAAACACCATATATTTT
TRBD2,TRBV2,few,TRBJ2-7,CASRGGTSGDYEQYF,TGTGCCAGCAGGGGCGGGACTAGCGGAGATTACGAGCAGTACTTC
-,TRBV2,-,TRBJ2-2,CASRRDSYTGELFF,TGTGCCAGCAGACGCGACAGTTACACCGGGGAGCTGTTTTTT
-,TRBV11-2,-,TRBJ1-2,CASSRSRGYTF,TGTGCCAGCAGCCGAAGTCGGGGCTACACCTTC
-,TRBV3-1/TRBV3-2,-,TRBJ2-7,CASSQGSGAEQYF,TGTGCCAGCAGCCAAGGATCAGGGGCCGAGCAGTACTTC
-,TRBV24-1,-,TRBJ2-2,CATSDAYNTGELFF,TGTGCCACCAGTGATGCCTATAACACCGGGGAGCTGTTTTTT
-,TRBV5-1,-,TRBJ2-7,CASSFELSSYEQYF,TGCGCCAGCAGCTTTGAGCTGAGCTCCTACGAGCAGTACTTC
-,TRBV19,-,TRBJ1-1,CASRGHLGAFF,TGTGCCAGTAGGGGACACCTTGGGGCTTTCTTT
-,TRBV6-5,-,TRBJ1-2,CASARGAYGYTF,TGTGCCAGTGCCAGGGGAGCCTATGGCTACACCTTC
-,TRBV4-3,-,TRBJ2-5,CASSQSGSGTQYF,TGCGCCAGCAGCCAGTCGGGGTCGGGGACCCAGTACTTC
-,TRBV6-5,-,TRBJ2-7,CASSSGGHLNEQYF,TGTGCCAGCAGTTCTGGGGGACACCTGAACGAGCAGTACTTC
TRBD1,TRBV5-1,-,TRBJ1-1,CASSLTGGSTEAFF,TGCGCCAGCAGCTTGACAGGGGGCTCCACTGAAGCTTTCTTT
TRBD2,TRBV6-5,-,TRBJ2-7,CASSYGRAAYEQYF,TGTGCCAGCAGTTACGGGAGGGCCGCATACGAGCAGTACTTC
-,TRBV4-3,medium-sized,TRBJ1-6,CASSQAVSYNSPLHF,TGCGCCAGCAGCCAAGCGGTCTCCTATAATTCACCCCTCCACTTT
TRBD1,TRBV14,-,TRBJ2-7,CASRQQGEGYEQYF,TGTGCCAGCAGGCAACAGGGGGAAGGCTACGAGCAGTACTTC
TRBD2,TRBV4-2,-,TRBJ2-7,CASSQEGASGSYEQYF,TGTGCCAGCAGCCAAGAAGGGGCTAGCGGATCCTACGAGCAGTACTTC
-,TRBV4-1,-,TRBJ2-7,CASSQPWEAGAEQYF,TGCGCCAGCAGCCAACCGTGGGAAGCAGGGGCCGAGCAGTACTTC
-,TRBV6-6,-,TRBJ1-1,CASSPMNTEAFF,TGTGCCAGCAGTCCAATGAACACTGAAGCTTTCTTT
-,TRBV9,few,TRBJ1-1,CASSVATANAEAFF,TGTGCCAGCAGCGTAGCGACAGCGAACGCTGAAGCTTTCTTT
TRBD1,TRBV5-5,-,TRBJ1-4,CASSRDSFNEKLFF,TGTGCCAGCAGCCGGGACAGCTTTAATGAAAAACTGTTTTTT
TRBD1,TRBV5-1,-,TRBJ2-7,CASSHGQGYEQYF,TGCGCCAGCAGTCACGGACAGGGCTACGAGCAGTACTTC
TRBD1,TRBV9,-,TRBJ1-6,CASSVEGARTLHF,TGTGCCAGCAGCGTTGAGGGGGCGCGAACCCTCCACTTT
TRBD2,TRBV6-2/TRBV6-3,-,TRBJ2-1,CASSISLAGGGQFF,TGTGCCAGCAGCATCTCCCTAGCGGGAGGAGGGCAGTTCTTC
TRBD2,TRBV27,-,TRBJ2-7,CASSSSRASGSTYEQYF,TGTGCCAGCAGTTCCTCCCGAGCTAGCGGGAGTACGTACGAGCAGTACTTC
-,TRBV6-5,-,TRBJ1-2,CASTKKNYGYTF,TGTGCCAGCACTAAGAAGAACTATGGCTACACCTTC
-,TRBV7-2,-,TRBJ2-1,CASTRRGLVNEQFF,TGTGCCAGCACCCGGCGGGGTTTGGTCAATGAGCAGTTCTTC
TRBD1,TRBV7-2,-,TRBJ1-5,CASSLDRGNQPQHF,TGTGCCAGCAGCTTAGACAGGGGTAATCAGCCCCAGCATTTT